This entry lists 30 T cell receptor beta chains sequenced from one sample in a study of T cell repertoires in cytomegalovirus infection. Each CDR3 protein gets one entry after TCRdb re-called the reads with MiXCR. In the table there are about 530,000 distinct CDR3 sequences, more than 20% of which are singletons. Sequencing was done on a sample of PBMCs. The receptors were gathered from a human donor in good health (CMV status not recorded). Some clones in this sample may be carry-over from other donors' samples.

V is TRBV4-3 and J is TRBJ1-1; D call uncertain. The CDR3 sequence is 14 residues long. V dropped 2 bases and J dropped 1 base, with 8 bases sitting between them. Per germline, CDR1 LGHNA and CDR2 YSLEER. The CDR3, as DNA: TGCGCCAGCAGCCAAACGCGGCAGAACACTGAAGCTTTCTTT. It yields the protein CASSQTRQNTEAFF.

The CDR3 sequence is CASSRTGAYQPQHF. CDR3 DNA sequence: TGTGCCAGCAGTCGGACGGGGGCGTATCAGCCCCAGCATTTT. The V gene is TRBV6-5, the J gene TRBJ1-5; D may be TRBD1 (6 bases). Per germline, CDR1 MNHEY and CDR2 SVGAGI. V lost 5 bases and J 5 bases, leaving 13 bases between the germline ends. This CDR3 comprises 14 residues.

In its sample, this clonotype was seen many times. The V gene is TRBV7-8, the J gene TRBJ2-1; possible D gene TRBD2, 5 bases. Germline CDR1 and CDR2: SGHVS and FQNEAQ. V dropped 2 bases and J dropped 8 bases, with 16 bases sitting between them. The CDR3 loop spans 15 amino acids. CDR3 bases: TGTGCCAGCAGCTTAAAGATAGCGCAGATAGATGAGCAGTTCTTC. Translation: CASSLKIAQIDEQFF.

The genes are TRBV20-1 and TRBJ2-1; D is ambiguous. This CDR3 has 11 amino acids. In germline, CDR1 is DFQATT, CDR2 SNEGSKA (reference sequence). V lost 2 bases and J lost 7, with 6 bases in between. CDR3 loop: CSARKSNEQFF. The CDR3, as DNA: TGCAGTGCTAGAAAATCTAATGAGCAGTTCTTC.

The genes are TRBV23-1 and TRBJ2-3, with D possibly being TRBD1 (6 bases). TRBV23-1 is identified as an open reading frame with a role that is uncertain. The V end was cut by 3 bases, the J end by 4 bases, with 17 bases between. The CDR3 spans 16 residues. For the CDR3, the DNA is TGCGCCAGCAGTCACCTCACAGGGATTTACCCAGATACGCAGTATTTT. It encodes CASSHLTGIYPDTQYF.

The chain employs TRBV10-3 and TRBJ1-1; possible D gene TRBD1, 6 bases. The V end was cut by 8 bases, the J end by 1 base, with 14 bases between. Germline lookup yields CDR1 ENHRY and CDR2 SYGVKD. This CDR3 region has 14 residues. CDR3 nucleotide sequence: TGTGCCATCCGGCCTTTGGACAGGAACACTGAAGCTTTCTTT. Its translation is CAIRPLDRNTEAFF.

This chain uses TRBV4-2 with TRBJ2-3; 9 bases map to TRBD1. The ends lost 1 base at V and 10 bases at J; junction bases unmatched: 12. Looked up from germline, CDR1 is LGHNA and CDR2 is YNFKEQ. The CDR3 length is 16 residues. CDR3 DNA: TGTGCCAGCAGCCAAGCCGAGGGACAGGGAGGTTATTCGCAGTATTTT. It specifies CASSQAEGQGGYSQYF.

A few counts support this clonotype. The chain joins TRBV19 to TRBJ2-2; unclear D gene. CDR1 and CDR2 (germline): LNHDA, SQIVND (reference sequence). This CDR3 has 14 residues. V lost 1 base and J lost 5, with 8 bases in between. The CDR3 DNA sequence: TGTGCCAGTAGTATAGTCGGCGCAACCGGGGAGCTGTTTTTT. Encoded protein: CASSIVGATGELFF. Looking up the rest from reference TRBV19 and TRBJ2-2 gives the full variable domain: DGGITQSPKYLFRKEGQNVTLSCEQNLNHDAMYWYRQDPGQGLRLIYYSQIVNDFQKGDIAEGYSVSREKKESFPLTVTSAQKNPTAFYLCASSIVGATGELFFGEGSRLTVL.

Notes on this clonotype: A much larger clone sits a single nucleotide away, making a read error possible. V usage is TRBV12-3 or TRBV12-4 and J usage is TRBJ2-1; a weak D match, TRBD2 (7 bases). Trimming removed 8 bases at V and 5 bases at J, with 19 bases between. This CDR3 region has 15 residues. CDR3 nucleotide sequence: TGTGCCAGCCGGGAGGACACAGGGTCCCACAATGAGCAGTTCTTC. Its translation is CASREDTGSHNEQFF.

The chain joins TRBV6-2 or TRBV6-3 to TRBJ2-7, with D hard to call. V lost 0 bases to trimming and J lost 0 bases, with 6 bases between them. Germline V gives CDR1 MNHEY, CDR2 SVGEGT. The CDR3 extends over 14 amino acids. CDR3 in amino acids: CASSYSPASYEQYF. The CDR3 DNA follows: TGTGCCAGCAGTTACTCTCCGGCCTCCTACGAGCAGTACTTC.

For the CDR3, the DNA is TGTGCCACTAGTATTTGGGACAGGAGCTACGAGCAGTACGTC. Encoded protein: CATSIWDRSYEQYV. The chain combines TRBV24-1 with TRBJ2-7, with TRBD1 matching 8 bases. J lost 3 bases, V lost 10 bases, and 10 bases had no gene match. Germline CDR1 KGHDR, CDR2 SFDVKD. The CDR3 totals 14 residues.

This clonotype was observed a few times. The rearrangement uses TRBV30 and TRBJ1-1; D unclear. This CDR3 is built from 15 residues. Trimming cost V 0 bases and J 1 base, with 12 bases left between them. Germline V gene data show CDR1 as GTSNPN and CDR2 as SVGIG (reference sequence). In DNA form, the CDR3 reads TGTGCCTGGAGTGTAGGTCTCGCCCGGAACACTGAAGCTTTCTTT. Translating it yields CAWSVGLARNTEAFF. Looking up the rest from reference TRBV30 and TRBJ1-1 gives the full variable domain: SQTIHQWPATLVQPVGSPLSLECTVEGTSNPNLYWYRQAAGRGLQLLFYSVGIGQISSEVPQNLSASRPQDRQFILSSKKLLLSDSGFYLCAWSVGLARNTEAFFGQGTRLTVV.

V is TRBV6-6 and J is TRBJ1-5; the match to TRBD1 covers 7 bases. CDR3 length: 14 residues. Germline V gene sequence: CDR1 MNHNY, CDR2 SVGAGI (reference sequence). V gave up 10 bases and J gave up 0 bases; unmatched junction bases: 6. The CDR3 DNA follows: TGTGCCACACAGGGGACTAATAGCAATCAGCCCCAGCATTTT. It is translated as CATQGTNSNQPQHF.

This clonotype was seen a handful of times. The chain's CDR3 is CASSSPPSRGTGDLTEAFF. The CDR3 coding sequence is TGTGCCAGCAGCTCACCTCCCTCAAGGGGGACAGGGGATCTCACTGAAGCTTTCTTT. This rearrangement joins TRBV7-9 to TRBJ1-1; 10 bases match TRBD1. Germline V lookup: CDR1 SEHNR, CDR2 FQNEAQ (reference sequence). There are 19 residues in the CDR3. V shed 4 bases and J 4 bases; nucleotides not matched to a gene: 18. The entire variable domain, with the rest obtained from reference TRBV7-9 and TRBJ1-1, is as follows: DTGVSQNPRHKITKRGQNVTFRCDPISEHNRLYWYRQTLGQGPEFLTYFQNEAQLEKSRLLSDRFSAERPKGSFSTLEIQRTEQGDSAMYLCASSSPPSRGTGDLTEAFFGQGTRLTVV.

The DNA of the CDR3 is TGTGCCAGCAGCTTAAAGATTGGCGGGAGGGCCCACGAGCAGTACTTC. This gives the protein CASSLKIGGRAHEQYF. The gene calls are TRBV7-8 and TRBJ2-7, with TRBD2 matching 9 bases. Germline V gene sequence: CDR1 SGHVS, CDR2 FQNEAQ. The CDR3 is 16 residues long. The V and J ends lost 2 bases and 5 bases, in that order; junction bases with no gene match: 10.

The chain recombines TRBV11-3 with TRBJ1-6; D not resolved. Per germline, CDR1 SGHNT and CDR2 YENEEA. The CDR3 runs to 15 residues. Between the trimmed V and J ends, which lost 0 bases and 7 bases, there was a span of 10 bases. The CDR3, as DNA: TGTGCCAGCAGCTTAGAGTTGGGGTTCAATTCACCCCTCCACTTT. This gives the protein CASSLELGFNSPLHF.

This clonotype was observed a handful of times. J is TRBJ1-1 and V is TRBV7-2, with D maybe TRBD1 (5 bases). The CDR3 has 15 residues. CDR1 is SGHTA, CDR2 FQGNSA, per germline. The V end lost 1 base, the J end lost 5 bases, and 14 bases lay between the germline ends. The CDR3 sequence: CASSLEAFRATEAFF. In DNA form, the CDR3 reads TGTGCCAGCAGCTTAGAAGCGTTCAGGGCGACTGAAGCTTTCTTT.

The CDR3 loop reads CATSRDRDTLEETQYF. The CDR3 bases are TGTGCCACCAGCAGAGATCGGGACACTCTGGAGGAGACCCAGTACTTC. The chain recombines TRBV15 with TRBJ2-5; D might be TRBD1 (6 bases). Trimming pared 0 bases from V and 5 bases from J, leaving 16 bases between. CDR3 length: 16 amino acids. The germline V gene encodes CDR1 LNHNV and CDR2 YYDKDF (reference sequence).

In this sample, this clonotype turned up a few times. J is TRBJ2-2 and V is TRBV2, with 7 bases matching TRBD2. Germline assignment: CDR1 SNHLY and CDR2 FYNNEI. The J segment lost 5 bases and the V segment lost 8 bases, leaving 8 bases of the junction unmatched. There are 14 residues in the CDR3. The CDR3 sequence: CASLGGSKTGELFF. The CDR3 DNA reads TGTGCCAGCCTCGGGGGGAGTAAGACCGGGGAGCTGTTTTTT.

This clonotype has a count of ten or more. This chain connects TRBV25-1 to TRBJ1-5; the D gene is possibly TRBD1 (5 bases). CDR1 MGHDK and CDR2 SYGVNS come from the germline V gene. V gave up 6 bases and J gave up 7 bases, with 13 bases separating them. This CDR3 comprises 13 residues. The CDR3 spells CASRASGEQPQHF. The CDR3 DNA reads as TGTGCCAGCAGAGCGTCGGGGGAACAGCCCCAGCATTTT.

The chain is built from TRBV19 and TRBJ2-1, with D unresolved. Trimming removed 3 bases from V and 8 bases from J, with 11 bases in between. Germline V lookup: CDR1 LNHDA, CDR2 SQIVND (reference sequence). This CDR3 spans 13 amino acids. The CDR3 loop is CASSMRPSHEQFF. In DNA, the CDR3 is TGTGCCAGTAGTATGCGGCCGTCCCATGAGCAGTTCTTC.

This clonotype was counted a few times. The chain has TRBV6-5 and TRBJ1-5, with D perhaps TRBD1 (5 bases). The CDR3 loop spans 17 amino acids. Germline loops: CDR1 MNHEY, CDR2 SVGAGI. V was clipped by 0 bases and J by 2 bases, with 14 bases between them. The CDR3 spells CASSYSGVGVGNQPQHF. The CDR3 coding sequence is TGTGCCAGCAGTTACTCAGGGGTGGGGGTTGGCAATCAGCCCCAGCATTTT.

The gene calls are TRBV18 and TRBJ1-2, with D unresolved. V gave up 2 bases and J gave up 4 bases, with 8 bases separating them. The CDR3 length is 13 residues. Germline V gene data show CDR1 as KGHSH and CDR2 as LQKENI. The DNA for the CDR3 is TGTGCCAGCTCACCAAAAACAGCCTATGGCTACACCTTC. This codes for CASSPKTAYGYTF.

Only a few counts were recorded for this clonotype. The rearrangement joins TRBV12-3 or TRBV12-4 to TRBJ2-1; D is ambiguous. The CDR3 contains 15 residues. V gave up 3 bases and J gave up 0 bases, with 9 bases separating them. The CDR3 region has the DNA TGTGCCAGCAGTTTTTCGTTAAACTCCTACAATGAGCAGTTCTTC. Its translation: CASSFSLNSYNEQFF.

V and J are TRBV5-8 and TRBJ2-1, with D possibly TRBD2 on 5 matching bases. CDR1 is SGHTS, CDR2 YDEGEE, per germline. The germline V and J ends were trimmed by 4 bases and 0 bases, with 11 bases remaining between them. The CDR3 is made up of 15 amino acids. CDR3 sequence (DNA): TGTGCCAGCAGCCCTCAGGCGGGCTCCTACAATGAGCAGTTCTTC. Its translation is CASSPQAGSYNEQFF.

The chain is built from TRBV6-6 and TRBJ2-1; TRBD2 agrees at 16 bases. The CDR3 sequence is 19 residues long. Germline CDR1 MNHNY, CDR2 SVGAGI (reference sequence). The trim removed 1 base at V and 8 bases at J, leaving 11 bases unmatched. The CDR3 region has the DNA TGTGCCAGCAGTTACTTCCCGGGACTAGCGGGAGGGCCGGGCTATGAGCAGTTCTTC. Translating gives CASSYFPGLAGGPGYEQFF.

The rearrangement joins TRBV5-4 to TRBJ1-6, with D hard to call. There are 13 residues in the CDR3. V was clipped by 7 bases and J by 9 bases, with 14 bases between them. CDR1 and CDR2 from the germline V gene are SGHNT and YYREEE (reference sequence). The CDR3 DNA follows: TGTGCCAGCTCCCTGGGCCAAAGTTCACCCCTCCACTTT. Its translation is CASSLGQSSPLHF.

This clonotype was picked up one time. The rearrangement links TRBV25-1 to TRBJ1-6; possible D gene TRBD1, 5 bases. Germline values: CDR1 MGHDK, CDR2 SYGVNS. The CDR3 runs 16 residues. V was clipped by 2 bases and J by 7 bases, with 15 bases between them. The CDR3 coding sequence is TGTGCCAGCAGTGAAAGAGTGGGCAGGGTCAATTCACCCCTCCACTTT. Its protein is CASSERVGRVNSPLHF.

This clonotype was seen a few times. The J gene is TRBJ2-5, the V gene TRBV5-6; 9 bases are shared with TRBD1. The CDR3 extends over 16 amino acids. Germline V lookup: CDR1 SGHDT, CDR2 YYEEEE. The ends lost 1 base at V and 5 bases at J; junction bases unmatched: 9. CDR3 region: CASSLRGQGAGETQYF. DNA for the CDR3: TGTGCCAGCAGCTTGAGGGGACAGGGCGCCGGGGAGACCCAGTACTTC. Drawing the rest from reference TRBV5-6 and TRBJ2-5, the complete variable domain is DAGVTQSPTHLIKTRGQQVTLRCSPKSGHDTVSWYQQALGQGPQFIFQYYEEEERQRGNFPDRFSGHQFPNYSSELNVNALLLGDSALYLCASSLRGQGAGETQYFGPGTRLLVL.

In regard to this clonotype: One junction end disagrees with the germline gene, perhaps due to a read error. The chain employs TRBV4-1 and TRBJ2-1; either TRBD1 or TRBD2 may fit D (6 bases each). Looked up from germline, CDR1 is MGHRA and CDR2 is YSYEKL. This CDR3 is built from 16 residues. The CDR3 region has the DNA TGTGCCAGCAGCCAAGGGGCCGGGGGCCTCTACAATGAGCAGTTCTTC. Residues: CASSQGAGGLYNEQFF.